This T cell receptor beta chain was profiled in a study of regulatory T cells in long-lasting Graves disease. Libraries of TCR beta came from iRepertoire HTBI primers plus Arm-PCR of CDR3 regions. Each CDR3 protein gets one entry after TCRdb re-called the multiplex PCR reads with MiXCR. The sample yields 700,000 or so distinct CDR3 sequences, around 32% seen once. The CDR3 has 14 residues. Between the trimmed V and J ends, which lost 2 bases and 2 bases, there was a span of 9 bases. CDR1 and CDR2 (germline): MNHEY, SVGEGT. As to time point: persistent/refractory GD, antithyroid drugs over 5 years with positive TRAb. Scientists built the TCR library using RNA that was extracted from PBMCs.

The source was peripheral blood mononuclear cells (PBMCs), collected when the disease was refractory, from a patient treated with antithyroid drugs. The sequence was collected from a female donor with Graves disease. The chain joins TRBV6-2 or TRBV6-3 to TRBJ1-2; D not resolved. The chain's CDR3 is CASSYGSANYGYTF. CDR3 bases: TGTGCCAGCAGTTACGGTTCGGCGAACTATGGCTACACCTTC.